Shown below are 5 T cell receptor beta chains from a single sample sequenced in a study of beta chain features in type 1 diabetes. Sequenced material consisted of expressed TCRB transcripts (all of the isolated RNA was reverse transcribed). Repertoires were generated with immunoSEQ multiplex PCR, while TCRdb's copy carries only in-frame clones and drops some. The sample includes around 26,000 clones, over 65% seen only once; the top ten take about 1.1%. Study results and limitations: Moderate yet significant TCRB CDR3 shortening was seen in Type 1 diabetes patients in all four CD4+ subsets.

The antigens for these receptors are not known. Sample: stem cell memory CD4+ T cells from blood. These receptors all stem from a woman in her 40s with type 1 diabetes.

The rearrangement links TRBV4-3 to TRBJ2-2; no reliable D call. The V end was cut by 1 base, the J end by 4 bases, with 10 bases between. Germline CDR1 is LGHNA and CDR2 is YSLEER. The CDR3 is 15 amino acids. The CDR3 DNA reads as TGCGCCAGCAGCCAAGGTAGCCGGAGCACCGGGGAGCTGTTTTTT. Its protein is CASSQGSRSTGELFF.

V and J are TRBV11-1 and TRBJ1-1, with TRBD1 as a possible D gene (5 bases). CDR3 length: 16 residues. Germline CDR1 reads SGHAT; CDR2 reads FQDESV (reference sequence). V was pared by 5 bases and J by 0 bases, with 16 bases between. In DNA, the CDR3 is TGTGCCAGCAGCCCCAAGGGGAGGGGAATGAACACTGAAGCTTTCTTT. Protein: CASSPKGRGMNTEAFF.

The chain is built from TRBV10-3 and TRBJ1-5; the D gene is possibly TRBD1 (6 bases). V lost 0 bases, J lost 7 bases, and 10 bases lay in between. The CDR3 extends over 14 amino acids. Germline CDR1 ENHRY, CDR2 SYGVKD. CDR3 nucleotides: TGTGCCATCAGTGAGTCCAGGGGTGGGCAGCCCCAGCATTTT. Amino acids: CAISESRGGQPQHF.

This chain connects TRBV13 to TRBJ1-2; 9 nucleotides agree with TRBD1. V shed 5 bases, J shed 2 bases, and the junction held 6 bases outside the gene matches. The length of the CDR3 is 15 residues. Germline CDR1 is PRHDT and CDR2 is FYEKMQ (reference sequence). The CDR3 coding sequence is TGTGCCAGCAGCAAACAGGGGGCGCGGAACTATGGCTACACCTTC. It encodes CASSKQGARNYGYTF.

The V gene is TRBV30, the J gene TRBJ2-7, with unresolved D. This CDR3 is 11 amino acids long. V was trimmed by 4 bases and J by 4 bases, leaving 8 bases between them. The germline V gene has CDR1 GTSNPN and CDR2 SVGIG (reference sequence). The CDR3 coding sequence is TGTGCCTGGACGAGAGGATACGAGCAGTACTTC. Protein sequence: CAWTRGYEQYF.